This entry lists 17 T cell receptor beta chains sequenced from one sample in a study of Ad26.COV2.S vaccination and SARS-CoV-2 variants. The treatment is: around 19 received Ad26.COV2.S at low or high dose, single or two shots; about 5 received placebo; per-sample allocation not given. At day 63 after the first vaccine or placebo injection, samples were drawn. TCRdb keeps only in-frame clones here, not all; method: immunoSEQ multiplex PCR. In the table there are more than 250,000 clones, 70% to 90% of which are singletons. The specimen comprised peripheral blood, sampled in a trial of Ad26.COV2.S vaccine versus placebo. The receptor set was obtained from a person between 18 and 65 years old who received the Ad26.COV2.S COVID-19 vaccine or a placebo.

This clone occurred a few times. The V gene is TRBV7-9, the J gene TRBJ2-2; D may be TRBD1 (5 bases). From germline, CDR1 is SEHNR and CDR2 FQNEAQ (reference sequence). The V and J ends lost 2 bases and 1 base respectively, with 14 bases between them. This CDR3 contains 17 residues. Written as DNA, the CDR3 is TGTGCCAGCAGCTTATCCCCAACCGACAGGAACACCGGGGAGCTGTTTTTT. As protein: CASSLSPTDRNTGELFF.

The CDR3: CSVMDTYNGELFF. CDR3 sequence (DNA): TGCAGCGTTATGGACACCTACAACGGGGAGCTGTTTTTT. This chain links TRBV29-1 with TRBJ2-2; D may be TRBD1 (5 bases). Germline V lookup: CDR1 SQVTM, CDR2 ANQGSEA. Trimming cost V 5 bases and J 7 bases, with 14 bases left between them. The CDR3 totals 13 residues.

The chain carries TRBV29-1 and TRBJ1-6; D call uncertain. V lost 7 bases and J 7 bases, leaving 11 bases between the germline ends. The V gene's germline CDR1 is SQVTM and CDR2 ANQGSEA. This CDR3 has 12 amino acids. The CDR3 bases are TGCAGCGCCCAGAACGGGAATTCACCCCTCCACTTT. Translation gives CSAQNGNSPLHF.

The chain couples TRBV6-6 to TRBJ1-2; a weak D match, TRBD1 (6 bases). This CDR3 contains 15 residues. The V end lost 0 bases, the J end lost 1 base, and 9 bases lay between the germline ends. Germline V lookup: CDR1 MNHNY, CDR2 SVGAGI (reference sequence). CDR3 bases: TGTGCCAGCAGTTACTCGACAGGAAATAACTATGGCTACACCTTC. Protein sequence: CASSYSTGNNYGYTF.

V usage is TRBV18 and J usage is TRBJ1-2; TRBD1 aligns across 8 bases. CDR1 is KGHSH, CDR2 LQKENI, per germline. This CDR3 is 15 amino acids long. V dropped 2 bases and J dropped 4; count of bases not matched to a gene: 6. The CDR3: CASSPADRGGYGYTF. As DNA, the CDR3 is TGTGCCAGCTCACCAGCAGACAGGGGAGGCTATGGCTACACCTTC.

The chain links TRBV29-1 to TRBJ2-5, with 7 nucleotides matching TRBD2. The CDR3 consists of 13 residues. Germline V gene sequence: CDR1 SQVTM, CDR2 ANQGSEA. J gave up 4 bases and V 2 bases, and 4 bases lay outside the gene matches. The CDR3 bases are TGCAGCGTTGAATGGGGGGGGAGAGAGACCCAGTACTTC. It is translated as CSVEWGGRETQYF.

The V gene is TRBV5-1, the J gene TRBJ2-7, with 11 bases lining up with TRBD2. The junction had 4 bases not matched to a gene; V was cut back by 2 bases and J by 6 bases. CDR1 SGHRS and CDR2 YFSETQ come from the germline V gene. This CDR3 has 14 amino acids. CDR3: CASSFVLAGVEQYF. CDR3 coding DNA: TGCGCCAGCAGCTTTGTACTAGCGGGAGTCGAGCAGTACTTC.

The chain carries TRBV5-5 and TRBJ1-2; D call uncertain. From germline, CDR1 is SGHKS and CDR2 YYEKEE (reference sequence). The CDR3 runs 14 residues. The ends were cut back, 2 bases at V and 7 bases at J, with 15 bases in the middle. This CDR3 is CASSLGVLPGGYTF. The DNA for the CDR3 is TGTGCCAGCAGCTTAGGTGTTTTGCCAGGTGGCTACACCTTC.

This sequence joins TRBV10-2 and TRBJ1-3; unclear D gene. The CDR3 loop spans 13 amino acids. The V gene lost 8 bases and the J gene lost 0 bases, with 8 bases spanning the gap. Germline assignment: CDR1 WSHSY and CDR2 SAAADI. CDR3 amino acids: CASESTSGNTIYF. CDR3 coding DNA: TGCGCCAGCGAATCAACCTCTGGAAACACCATATATTTT.

The chain couples TRBV7-2 to TRBJ2-5, with D perhaps TRBD2 (5 bases). The CDR3 has 13 residues. Germline values: CDR1 SGHTA, CDR2 FQGNSA. V was clipped by 1 base and J by 3 bases, with 6 bases between them. CDR3 bases: TGTGCCAGCAGCTTAGTAGCGAAAGAGACCCAGTACTTC. Residues: CASSLVAKETQYF.

This chain uses TRBV6-5 with TRBJ2-3; 8 bases align to TRBD1. The V and J ends lost 6 bases and 0 bases, in that order; junction bases with no gene match: 5. The germline CDR1 and CDR2 sequences are MNHEY and SVGAGI. The CDR3 is made up of 15 amino acids. CDR3 sequence reads: CASRDWTGSTDTQYF. The CDR3 DNA reads as TGTGCCAGCAGAGATTGGACAGGGAGCACAGATACGCAGTATTTT.

The genes are TRBV4-1 and TRBJ2-7, with D tentatively TRBD2 (5 bases). CDR3 length: 15 amino acids. Germline-derived CDR1 and CDR2 are MGHRA and YSYEKL. Trimming shortened V by 1 base and J by 5 bases, and 15 bases separated the two germline ends. This CDR3 is CASSQVVTDWDEQYF. The DNA for the CDR3 is TGCGCCAGCAGCCAAGTTGTAACGGACTGGGACGAGCAGTACTTC.

This clone appeared a single time. This chain joins TRBV7-2 and TRBJ1-6; the D gene is possibly TRBD1 (6 bases). Germline V gene data show CDR1 as SGHTA and CDR2 as FQGNSA. This CDR3 is 14 amino acids long. The V gene lost 4 bases and the J gene lost 10 bases, with 14 bases spanning the gap. The chain's CDR3 is CASSSTGGYSPLHF. The CDR3 DNA reads TGTGCCAGCAGCTCGACAGGAGGGTACTCACCCCTCCACTTT.

This clone has just one count. The chain is built from TRBV16 and TRBJ1-1, with D unresolved. The CDR3 is 14 amino acids. The V end was cut by 2 bases, the J end by 1 base, with 8 bases between. Germline loops: CDR1 KGHSY, CDR2 FQNENV. The CDR3 coding sequence is TGTGCCAGCAGCCAAAGTCTAACGAACACTGAAGCTTTCTTT. Protein: CASSQSLTNTEAFF. The whole variable domain, filled in from reference TRBV16 and TRBJ1-1, reads GEEVAQTPKHLVRGEGQKAKLYCAPIKGHSYVFWYQQVLKNEFKFLISFQNENVFDETGMPKERFSAKCLPNSPCSLEIQATKLEDSAVYFCASSQSLTNTEAFFGQGTRLTVV.

This sequence joins TRBV5-5 and TRBJ1-5, with TRBD1 as a possible D gene (5 bases). There are 14 residues in the CDR3. The germline V gene has CDR1 SGHKS and CDR2 YYEKEE (reference sequence). Trimming removed 1 base at V and 6 bases at J, with 11 bases between. CDR3 DNA: TGTGCCAGCAGCTTGAACACAGGCCCTCAGCCCCAGCATTTT. It yields the protein CASSLNTGPQPQHF.

This rearrangement joins TRBV6-4 to TRBJ2-1; tentative D call: TRBD1 (5 bases). The germline V gene encodes CDR1 MRHNA and CDR2 SNTAGT. Trimming took off 5 bases at V and 7 bases at J, with 12 bases between the two ends. This CDR3 has 13 residues. The DNA for the CDR3 is TGTGCCAGCAGTAAGACAGTTGAGAATGAGCAGTTCTTC. Residues: CASSKTVENEQFF.

The chain uses TRBV7-2 and TRBJ2-5, with 7 bases aligning to TRBD2. The germline V gene encodes CDR1 SGHTA and CDR2 FQGNSA. V lost 3 bases to trimming and J lost 4 bases; unmatched junction nucleotides: 5. This CDR3 spans 14 amino acids. CDR3 bases: TGTGCCAGCAGCTTCAATTGGGGGGGAGAGACCCAGTACTTC. Its translation: CASSFNWGGETQYF.